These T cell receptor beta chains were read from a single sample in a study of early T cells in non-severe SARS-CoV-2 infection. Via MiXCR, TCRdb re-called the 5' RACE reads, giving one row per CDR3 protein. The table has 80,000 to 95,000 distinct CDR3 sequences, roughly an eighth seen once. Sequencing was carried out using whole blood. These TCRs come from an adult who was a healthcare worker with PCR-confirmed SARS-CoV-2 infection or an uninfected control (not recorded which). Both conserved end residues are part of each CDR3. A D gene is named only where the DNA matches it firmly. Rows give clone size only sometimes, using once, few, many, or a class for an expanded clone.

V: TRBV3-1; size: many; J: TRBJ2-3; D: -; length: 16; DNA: TGTGCCAGCAGCCAAGAGTCGGGGCGTCGGGAAGATACGCAGTATTTT; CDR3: CASSQESGRREDTQYF
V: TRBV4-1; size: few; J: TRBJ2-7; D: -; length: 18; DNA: TGCGCCAGCAGCCAAGATCCATTATCAGTTAGCGGCGCCTACGAGCAGTACTTC; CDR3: CASSQDPLSVSGAYEQYF
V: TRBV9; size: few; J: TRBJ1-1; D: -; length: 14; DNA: TGTGCCAGCAGCGCGGGACCCCTCCCTGGTGAAGCTTTCTTT; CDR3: CASSAGPLPGEAFF
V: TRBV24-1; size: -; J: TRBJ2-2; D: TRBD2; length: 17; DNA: TGTGCCACCAGTGATCCGAGCGGGGGGCCTAACACCGGGGAGCTGTCTTTT; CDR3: CATSDPSGGPNTGELSF
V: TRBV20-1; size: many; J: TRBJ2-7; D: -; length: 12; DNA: TGCAGTGCTAGTCGGAGCTCCTACGAGCAGTACTTC; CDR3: CSASRSSYEQYF
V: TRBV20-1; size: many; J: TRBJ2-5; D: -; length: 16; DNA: TGCAGTGTTAGAGCACTGGGGCGCGGGGAACAAGAGACCCAGTACTTC; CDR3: CSVRALGRGEQETQYF
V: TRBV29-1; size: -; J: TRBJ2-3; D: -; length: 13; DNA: TGCAGCGTCGGACTCATGTCCACAGATACGCAGTATTTT; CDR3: CSVGLMSTDTQYF
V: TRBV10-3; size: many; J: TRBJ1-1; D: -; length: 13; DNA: TGTGCCGCGCTCACCTCAGGGAACACTGAAGCTTTCTTT; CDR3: CAALTSGNTEAFF
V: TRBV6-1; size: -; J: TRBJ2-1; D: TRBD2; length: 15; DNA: TGTGCCAGCAGCGCCCTACTAGCGGCGTACAATGAGCAGTTCTTC; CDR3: CASSALLAAYNEQFF
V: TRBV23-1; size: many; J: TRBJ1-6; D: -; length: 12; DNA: TGCGTTCAAGAAGCGACCCAATCACCCCTCCACTTT; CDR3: CVQEATQSPLHF
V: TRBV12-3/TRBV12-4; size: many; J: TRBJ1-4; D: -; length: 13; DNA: TGTGCCAGCAGACGCCCCCAGGGAGAAAAACTGTTTTTT; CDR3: CASRRPQGEKLFF
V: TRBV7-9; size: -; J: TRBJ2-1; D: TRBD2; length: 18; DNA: TGTGCCAGCAGCTCCCGGACTAGCGGGGGGACCAGTTGGAATGAGCAGTTCTTC; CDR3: CASSSRTSGGTSWNEQFF
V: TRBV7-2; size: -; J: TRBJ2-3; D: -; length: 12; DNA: TGTGCCAGCAGCAAGCCTCTCGGTACGCAGTATTTT; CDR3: CASSKPLGTQYF
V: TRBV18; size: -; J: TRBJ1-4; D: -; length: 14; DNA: TGTGCCAGCTCTTCGCAAAGGGCTAATGAAAAACTGTTTTTT; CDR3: CASSSQRANEKLFF
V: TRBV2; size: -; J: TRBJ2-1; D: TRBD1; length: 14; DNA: TGTGCCAGCAGTCTGGACAGGGCCCACAATGAGCAGTTCTTC; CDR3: CASSLDRAHNEQFF
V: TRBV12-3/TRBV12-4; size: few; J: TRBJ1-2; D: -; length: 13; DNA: TGTGCCAGCAGCGGGGCAGGCCTTTATGGCTACACCTTC; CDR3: CASSGAGLYGYTF
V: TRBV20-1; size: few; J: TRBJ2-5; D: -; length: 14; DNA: TGCAGTGCTAGAGGTCGGGGGGCCCAAGAGACCCAGTACTTC; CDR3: CSARGRGAQETQYF
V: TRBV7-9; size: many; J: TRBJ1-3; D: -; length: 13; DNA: TGTGCCAGCAGCTCCAGGGAGGGGTCGGCCATATATTTT; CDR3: CASSSREGSAIYF
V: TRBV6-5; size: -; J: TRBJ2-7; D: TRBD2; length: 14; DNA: TGTGCCAGCAGTTTAGCGGGGGAGAAGTACGAGCAGTACTTC; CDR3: CASSLAGEKYEQYF
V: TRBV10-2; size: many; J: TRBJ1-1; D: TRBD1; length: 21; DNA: TGCGCCAGCAGTGAGCCAAATCGGGACAGATTACTTCTAGGGGTAAACACTGAAGCTTTCTTT; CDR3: CASSEPNRDRLLLGVNTEAFF
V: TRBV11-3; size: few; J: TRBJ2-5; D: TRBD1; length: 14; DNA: TGTGCCAGCAGCCCCAGGGACAGACAAGAGACCCAGTACTTC; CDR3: CASSPRDRQETQYF
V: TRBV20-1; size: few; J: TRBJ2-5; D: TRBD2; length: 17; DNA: TGCAGTGCCGGACTAGCGGAGCTCCCATCAAAGAGAGAGACCCAGTACTTC; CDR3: CSAGLAELPSKRETQYF
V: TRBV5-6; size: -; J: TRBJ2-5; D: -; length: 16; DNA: TGTGCCAGCAGCTTGGACGACAGGTTAAATCTTGAGACCCAGTACTTC; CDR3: CASSLDDRLNLETQYF
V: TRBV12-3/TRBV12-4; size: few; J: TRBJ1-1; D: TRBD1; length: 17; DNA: TGTGCCAGCACTTTCCCCCGGGACAGGGGCGATGACACTGAAGCTTTCTTT; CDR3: CASTFPRDRGDDTEAFF
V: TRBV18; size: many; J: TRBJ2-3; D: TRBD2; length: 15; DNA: TGTGCCAGCTCACCTAGCGGGGGTCACACAGATACGCAGTATTTT; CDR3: CASSPSGGHTDTQYF
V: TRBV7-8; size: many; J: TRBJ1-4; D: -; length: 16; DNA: TGTGCCAGCAGCCCTAGTCGGACAGTCGCTAATGAAAAACTGTTTTTT; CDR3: CASSPSRTVANEKLFF
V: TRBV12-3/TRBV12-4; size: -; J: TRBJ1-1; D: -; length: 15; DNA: TGTGCCAGCAGCCACTGGGGGGCGGCGTACACTGAAGCTTTCTTT; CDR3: CASSHWGAAYTEAFF